These T cell receptor beta chains were read from a single sample in a study of blood T cell repertoires in COVID-19. TCRdb keeps only in-frame clones here, not all; method: immunoSEQ multiplex PCR. The sample gives 90,000 to 130,000 clones, over 65% of which show up once; about 3.8% is in the top ten. Material: peripheral blood. The receptors here all came from a woman older than 75 with acute or convalescent COVID-19. Each CDR3 is given with its conserved first and last residue. D genes are given only for firm matches. Where a row states a size, it is once, few, many or the class of an expanded clone; other rows omit it.

size	V	D	J	CDR3	DNA
-	TRBV7-9	-	TRBJ1-4	CASSLNAGGNEKLFF	TGTGCCAGCAGCTTGAACGCAGGAGGTAATGAAAAACTGTTTTTT
-	TRBV14	TRBD1	TRBJ2-7	CASSPSGTASYEQYF	TGTGCCAGCAGCCCGAGTGGGACAGCGAGCTACGAGCAGTACTTC
-	TRBV6-5	TRBD1	TRBJ1-1	CASTDSPGTGIRTFF	TGTGCCAGCACAGACTCCCCCGGGACAGGGATTAGAACTTTCTTT
once	TRBV28	TRBD1	TRBJ1-5	CASWGQGALGNQPQHF	TGTGCCAGCTGGGGACAGGGGGCTTTGGGGAATCAGCCCCAGCATTTT
-	TRBV24-1	TRBD1	TRBJ1-1	CATSDSGTGESTEAFF	TGTGCCACCAGTGATAGCGGGACAGGGGAATCCACTGAAGCTTTCTTT
-	TRBV6-5	-	TRBJ1-6	CASSYGGSYNSPLHF	TGTGCCAGCAGTTACGGAGGCTCCTATAATTCACCCCTCCACTTT
-	TRBV5-6	-	TRBJ2-7	CASETASSYEQYF	TGTGCCAGCGAGACAGCAAGCTCCTACGAGCAGTACTTC
-	TRBV7-9	TRBD1	TRBJ1-6	CASSLRGQDNSPLHF	TGTGCCAGCAGCTTAAGGGGACAGGACAATTCACCCCTCCACTTT
few	TRBV7-9	TRBD2	TRBJ2-3	CASSYAPGLAVSDTQYF	TGTGCCAGCAGCTATGCACCGGGACTAGCGGTCTCAGATACGCAGTATTTT
few	TRBV28	TRBD2	TRBJ2-1	CASSPPGLENEQFF	TGTGCCAGCAGTCCCCCGGGACTAGAAAATGAGCAGTTCTTC
-	TRBV5-6	-	TRBJ1-3	CASSLGTPSGNTIYF	TGTGCCAGCAGCTTGGGGACTCCCTCTGGAAACACCATATATTTT
-	TRBV6-6	TRBD1	TRBJ1-2	CASSYSRDRVNYGYTF	TGTGCCAGCAGTTACTCGCGGGACAGGGTTAACTATGGCTACACCTTC
-	TRBV10-3	TRBD1	TRBJ2-7	CAISRRGRQGLGEQYF	TGTGCCATCAGTCGCAGGGGGAGACAGGGGTTGGGCGAGCAGTACTTC
-	TRBV19	TRBD2	TRBJ2-7	CASSIQLAGAITSYEQYF	TGTGCCAGTAGTATCCAACTAGCGGGGGCCATAACCTCCTACGAGCAGTACTTC
-	TRBV4-1	TRBD1	TRBJ1-2	CASSQPDRVDYGYTF	TGCGCCAGCAGCCAACCCGACAGGGTCGACTATGGCTACACCTTC
-	TRBV3-1/TRBV3-2	-	TRBJ2-2	CASSLAGSTAGELFF	TGTGCCAGCAGCCTTGCCGGGTCCACCGCTGGGGAGCTGTTTTTT
-	TRBV23-1	-	TRBJ2-2	CASSQPSRGLVGELFF	TGCGCCAGCAGTCAGCCTTCCAGGGGTCTTGTCGGGGAGCTGTTTTTT
-	TRBV30	-	TRBJ1-5	CAWGAGSSNQPQHF	TGTGCCTGGGGGGCAGGGTCAAGCAATCAGCCCCAGCATTTT
once	TRBV3-1/TRBV3-2	-	TRBJ1-3	CASSQYSGNTIYF	TGTGCCAGCAGCCAATACTCCGGAAACACCATATATTTT
-	TRBV6-5	TRBD2	TRBJ2-7	CAAKGREFYEQYF	TGTGCCGCCAAAGGGCGGGAGTTCTACGAGCAGTACTTC
-	TRBV5-6	-	TRBJ1-1	CASSSTVTENTEAFF	TGTGCCAGCAGCTCGACAGTAACGGAAAACACTGAAGCTTTCTTT
-	TRBV28	-	TRBJ2-4	CASRDGNVWLAKNIQYF	TGTGCCAGCAGGGACGGGAATGTATGGCTCGCCAAAAACATTCAGTACTTC
-	TRBV19	-	TRBJ2-2	CASSIGDGRGTGELFF	TGTGCCAGTAGTATAGGCGACGGGAGAGGGACCGGGGAGCTGTTTTTT
-	TRBV6-5	-	TRBJ1-3	CATRSSGNTIYF	TGTGCTACGCGGTCCTCTGGAAACACCATATATTTT
-	TRBV7-2	-	TRBJ1-4	CASSLDPSTFVEKLFF	TGTGCCAGCAGCTTAGACCCGAGCACTTTCGTTGAAAAACTGTTTTTT
-	TRBV10-3	-	TRBJ1-5	CASGEGLRQPQHF	TGTGCCTCCGGGGAGGGGCTAAGACAGCCCCAGCATTTT
-	TRBV6-5	-	TRBJ1-1	CASSLEGNTEAFF	TGTGCCAGCAGTTTGGAGGGGAACACTGAAGCTTTCTTT
-	TRBV5-1	TRBD2	TRBJ2-3	CASSLVPSGRWDTDTQYF	TGCGCCAGCAGCTTGGTCCCTAGCGGGAGATGGGACACAGATACGCAGTATTTT
-	TRBV4-1	TRBD1	TRBJ2-7	CASSPADRTYEQYF	TGCGCCAGCAGCCCCGCGGACAGGACCTACGAGCAGTACTTC
-	TRBV29-1	-	TRBJ1-1	CSVGRVREEGEAFF	TGCAGCGTTGGGAGGGTTCGGGAGGAGGGAGAAGCTTTCTTT
once	TRBV5-4	-	TRBJ2-1	CASSLRDSYYNEQFF	TGTGCCAGCAGCTTGAGGGACTCCTACTACAATGAGCAGTTCTTC
-	TRBV11-2	-	TRBJ1-2	CASSLFRETKAVNYGYTF	TGTGCCAGCAGCTTATTCCGGGAAACCAAAGCCGTTAACTATGGCTACACCTTC
-	TRBV10-3	TRBD2	TRBJ2-3	CAISLAGGVTDTQYF	TGTGCCATCAGCTTAGCGGGAGGCGTCACAGATACGCAGTATTTT
-	TRBV5-6	TRBD1	TRBJ1-2	CASSLEGGGYGYTF	TGTGCCAGCAGCTTGGAAGGGGGCGGTTATGGCTACACCTTC
few	TRBV6-5	-	TRBJ2-3	CASSGLGVSTDTQYF	TGTGCCAGCAGCGGACTGGGAGTTAGCACAGATACGCAGTATTTT
-	TRBV12-5	-	TRBJ2-7	CASGDSPSRDAAVYEQYF	TGTGCTAGTGGGGACAGTCCGAGCCGGGACGCTGCGGTATACGAGCAGTACTTC
-	TRBV19	-	TRBJ1-6	CASSIIGYSPLHF	TGTGCCAGTAGTATAATCGGGTATTCACCCCTCCACTTT
-	TRBV6-6	TRBD2	TRBJ2-7	CASTHAGGLADYEQYF	TGTGCCAGCACCCATGCGGGGGGACTAGCGGACTACGAGCAGTACTTC
-	TRBV2	-	TRBJ1-4	CASSEGVGQPHEKLFF	TGTGCCAGCAGTGAAGGGGTTGGGCAGCCGCATGAAAAACTGTTTTTT
-	TRBV27	TRBD1	TRBJ2-3	CASTQQGTFSTDTQYF	TGTGCCAGCACACAACAGGGGACCTTTAGCACAGATACGCAGTATTTT
-	TRBV6-5	-	TRBJ2-3	CASPRDSTDTQYF	TGTGCCAGCCCCAGGGATTCCACAGATACGCAGTATTTT
-	TRBV2	TRBD2	TRBJ2-4	CASTTSGGAKNIQYF	TGTGCCAGCACGACTAGCGGGGGAGCCAAAAACATTCAGTACTTC
-	TRBV30	-	TRBJ2-3	CACRTTAGDTQYF	TGTGCCTGCAGGACTACCGCGGGAGATACGCAGTATTTT
few	TRBV5-1	TRBD1	TRBJ1-1	CASSFGTQGDRAFF	TGCGCCAGCAGCTTCGGAACTCAGGGGGATCGGGCTTTCTTT
few	TRBV14	-	TRBJ2-7	CASNSDSYEQYF	TGTGCCAGCAATTCAGACTCCTACGAGCAGTACTTC
-	TRBV9	TRBD1	TRBJ1-1	CASSVRTGVPDEAFF	TGTGCCAGCAGCGTAAGGACAGGGGTCCCCGATGAAGCTTTCTTT
-	TRBV6-5	TRBD1	TRBJ1-2	CASRLGDRGVDGYTF	TGTGCCAGCAGACTCGGAGACAGGGGTGTCGATGGCTACACCTTC
-	TRBV2	-	TRBJ2-3	CASSSQGLESDTQYF	TGTGCCAGCAGTTCTCAGGGACTCGAATCAGATACGCAGTATTTT
-	TRBV2	TRBD1	TRBJ1-5	CASRTGADSNQPQHF	TGTGCCAGCCGGACAGGGGCCGATAGCAATCAGCCCCAGCATTTT
-	TRBV7-9	-	TRBJ1-5	CASSLTTASYESQHF	TGTGCCAGCAGCTTAACGACAGCCAGTTATGAGTCCCAGCATTTT
-	TRBV5-1	-	TRBJ2-3	CASSLVRRGTDTQYF	TGCGCCAGCAGCTTGGTTCGCCGGGGGACAGATACGCAGTATTTT
-	TRBV28	-	TRBJ1-2	CASSRKFRGGPLNYGYTF	TGTGCCAGCAGCCGAAAATTTCGGGGGGGCCCACTAAACTATGGCTACACCTTC
-	TRBV11-3	-	TRBJ2-5	CASSLFPGGPQETQYF	TGTGCCAGCAGCTTGTTCCCCGGGGGTCCGCAAGAGACCCAGTACTTC